This TCR beta chain was captured by sequencing in a study of vaccination effects on CD4 cells after COVID-19. The CDR3 loop spans 13 amino acids. Germline V gene lookup returns CDR1 SGHTA and CDR2 FQGNSA. V was trimmed by 6 bases and J by 8 bases, leaving 13 bases between them. Viral peptide pools were used in the ViraFEST assay to expand antigen-specific CD4+ T cells, and sequencing came afterward. Isolation of CD4+ T cells took place after around 10 days of culture. Vaccinated recipients, who were negative for nucleocapsid antibodies, had no history of SARS-CoV-2 infection. Fresh IL-2-containing medium replaced half the medium on days 3 and 7. Overall study findings and caveats: Clones of infection and vaccine origin contracted markedly late after vaccination. Relatively few convalescent patients took part in the study, which had no early post-infection timepoints.

The assay was immunoSEQ multiplex PCR, and TCRdb's table has in-frame clones only and misses some. Of about 73,000 clones in the sample, under 85% were seen once. As for this clone: What it binds is not known.

The chain recombines TRBV7-2 with TRBJ1-4; D remains unclear. The material sequenced was CD4+ T cells from PBMCs cultured with HCoV-NL63 spike peptides, taken before COVID-19 vaccination. The clonotype was recovered from a human donor who received a COVID-19 vaccine. CDR3 protein: CASSPRSGEKLFF. In DNA form, the CDR3 reads TGTGCCAGCAGTCCCCGGTCGGGGGAAAAACTGTTTTTT.